Below are 14 T cell receptor beta chains sequenced from a single sample in a study of cytomegalovirus exposure and HLA in healthy donors. The study ran its PCR with 60 Vbeta and 13 Jbeta primers. Sequencing used immunoSEQ multiplex PCR; TCRdb keeps in-frame clones, though not all of them. Of approximately 100,000 clones in the sample, more than 60% are singletons; the top ten hold approximately 10%. Sequences were obtained from PBMCs. These receptors were collected from a man aged 18 to 30 in good health and CMV-seropositive.

This chain uses TRBV27 with TRBJ2-1, with D perhaps TRBD2 (7 bases). The CDR3 has 15 amino acids. The V end was cut by 2 bases, the J end by 6 bases, with 14 bases between. Germline CDR1 and CDR2: MNHEY and SMNVEV (reference sequence). The CDR3 DNA sequence: TGTGCCAGCAGTTTAGATGGCGGGGGCCCCAATGAGCAGTTCTTC. As protein: CASSLDGGGPNEQFF.

The rearrangement links TRBV7-9 to TRBJ2-5; tentative D call: TRBD1 (6 bases). The germline V and J ends were trimmed by 5 bases and 5 bases, with 21 bases remaining between them. The CDR3 has 16 residues. Per germline, CDR1 SEHNR and CDR2 FQNEAQ (reference sequence). CDR3 bases: TGTGCCAGCAGCCCCCCCCGTCAGGGGATGGTGGAGACCCAGTACTTC. Translating gives CASSPPRQGMVETQYF.

The rearrangement joins TRBV5-6 to TRBJ2-1; 9 nucleotides agree with TRBD2. CDR1 is SGHDT, CDR2 YYEEEE, per germline. The V and J ends lost 6 bases and 5 bases, in that order; junction bases with no gene match: 6. The CDR3 extends over 14 amino acids. The DNA of the CDR3 is TGTGCCAGCACTCTAGCGGGGATACACAATGAGCAGTTCTTC. It translates to CASTLAGIHNEQFF.

This clone has a handful of counts. This chain joins TRBV9 and TRBJ2-7, with D unclear. This CDR3 is built from 13 residues. Trimming took off 1 base at V and 6 bases at J, with 11 bases between the two ends. The germline V gene encodes CDR1 SGDLS and CDR2 YYNGEE. CDR3 sequence reads: CASSVRTVSEQYF. The CDR3 bases are TGTGCCAGCAGCGTACGAACGGTATCCGAGCAGTACTTC. The full variable domain, its missing parts supplied by reference TRBV9 and TRBJ2-7, is DSGVTQTPKHLITATGQRVTLRCSPRSGDLSVYWYQQSLDQGLQFLIQYYNGEERAKGNILERFSAQQFPDLHSELNLSSLELGDSALYFCASSVRTVSEQYFGPGTRLTVT.

V is TRBV2 and J is TRBJ2-1; D possibly corresponds to TRBD2 (5 bases). Germline V lookup: CDR1 SNHLY, CDR2 FYNNEI. The V end was cut by 6 bases, the J end by 3 bases, with 21 bases between. The CDR3 covers 17 residues. This chain's CDR3 is CASRAGVLDRHYNEQFF. The CDR3 bases are TGTGCCAGCAGGGCCGGGGTCCTAGATAGACACTACAATGAGCAGTTCTTC.

The chain combines TRBV2 with TRBJ1-5; 8 nucleotides align to TRBD1. CDR1 and CDR2 from the germline V gene are SNHLY and FYNNEI. Trimming removed 1 base from V and 6 bases from J; junction bases left unmatched: 2. The CDR3 runs to 14 residues. The CDR3 DNA is TGTGCCAGCAGTGAAGAAACAGGGGGTCAGCCCCAGCATTTT. It specifies CASSEETGGQPQHF.

The chain joins TRBV5-4 to TRBJ2-6, with unresolved D. The CDR3 is 17 residues long. CDR1 is SGHNT, CDR2 YYREEE, per germline (reference sequence). Trimming took 1 base from V and 0 from J, leaving 11 bases between them. Here the CDR3 reads CASSLNTHISGANVLTF. DNA for the CDR3: TGTGCCAGCAGCTTGAATACACATATCTCTGGGGCCAACGTCCTGACTTTC.

V and J are TRBV5-8 and TRBJ1-5; TRBD1 is a possible D gene (5 bases). Germline CDR1 is SGHTS and CDR2 is YDEGEE. The CDR3 consists of 16 residues. V gave up 0 bases and J gave up 4 bases, with 14 bases separating them. The CDR3 DNA reads TGTGCCAGCAGCTTGGGGGAAGGGGCTCCTAATCAGCCCCAGCATTTT. Its protein product is CASSLGEGAPNQPQHF.

The chain recombines TRBV5-4 with TRBJ1-6; possible D gene TRBD1, 6 bases. V lost 4 bases and J lost 7, with 9 bases in between. Germline lookup yields CDR1 SGHNT and CDR2 YYREEE (reference sequence). The CDR3 has 13 amino acids. The CDR3 sequence: CASSQDRNSPLHF. The CDR3 bases are TGTGCCAGCAGCCAAGACAGGAATTCACCCCTCCACTTT.

CDR3 nucleotides: TGCGCCAGCAGCCCTTGGGAAAGGGGGGGTTATGGCTACACCTTC. Residues: CASSPWERGGYGYTF. The chain employs TRBV23-1 and TRBJ1-2; D may be TRBD1 (6 bases). TRBV23-1 is an ORF; its function is uncertain. The CDR3 contains 15 residues. Deletions cut 6 bases from V and 5 bases from J, with 19 bases between.

The chain carries TRBV30 and TRBJ1-1; 9 nucleotides agree with TRBD1. The CDR3 extends over 13 amino acids. V was pared by 3 bases and J by 4 bases, with 3 bases of the junction left unmatched. Per germline, CDR1 GTSNPN and CDR2 SVGIG (reference sequence). The chain's CDR3 is CAWSQTGGTEAFF. The CDR3 DNA sequence: TGTGCCTGGAGCCAGACAGGGGGCACTGAAGCTTTCTTT.

V gene TRBV30 combines with J gene TRBJ1-3, with 7 bases lining up with TRBD1. The CDR3 has 15 amino acids. Germline CDR1 reads GTSNPN; CDR2 reads SVGIG (reference sequence). Unmatched junction bases numbered 10, after V lost 5 bases and J lost 3 bases. In DNA, the CDR3 is TGTGCCTGGTTTCTGAGGGACAGATATGGAAACACCATATATTTT. It yields the protein CAWFLRDRYGNTIYF.

Remarks on this clone: This same CDR3 is encoded by further DNA sequences in the sample. The chain is built from TRBV19 and TRBJ2-7; D unclear. CDR3 length: 12 amino acids. The germline V and J ends were trimmed by 4 bases and 0 bases, with 4 bases remaining between them. CDR1 is LNHDA, CDR2 SQIVND, per germline (reference sequence). CDR3 loop: CASSSGSYEQYF. The CDR3 nucleotides are TGTGCCAGTAGTAGCGGCTCCTACGAGCAGTACTTC.

This clone was picked up one time. The rearrangement links TRBV4-1 to TRBJ2-3; 10 bases fit TRBD1. Germline V gene lookup returns CDR1 MGHRA and CDR2 YSYEKL. With V trimmed by 3 bases and J by 5 bases, 8 bases remained unmatched. This CDR3 has 16 amino acids. The CDR3 nucleotides are TGCGCCAGCAGCCAGGGAGACAGGGGGCAGGTAGATACGCAGTATTTT. Amino acid sequence: CASSQGDRGQVDTQYF.